Listed below are T cell receptor beta chains from one sample, sequenced in a study of CD8 T cells in ankylosing spondylitis. TCRdb ran MiXCR on the 5' RACE reads and lists one entry per CDR3 protein. The sample holds 100,000 to 150,000 distinct CDR3 sequences, more than 15% seen once. The material sequenced was blood, either unsorted or a sorted T cell fraction (not recorded which). The receptors shown here come from a male donor with ankylosing spondylitis. Both conserved end residues are part of each CDR3. Each record gives: clone size, D gene, V gene, J gene, CDR3 DNA, CDR3 protein. The D gene is left open where the match is weak. Not all rows give a size; the values are once, few, many and, for expanded clones, a class.

size: few; D: TRBD1; V: TRBV6-6; J: TRBJ2-7; DNA: TGTGCCATGAGTAGGGGGCCCTCCTACGAGCAGTACTTC; CDR3: CAMSRGPSYEQYF
size: .; D: .; V: TRBV6-1; J: TRBJ2-1; DNA: TGTGCCAGCATGGATGGGGGGCTTTGGAATGAGCAGTTCTTC; CDR3: CASMDGGLWNEQFF
size: .; D: TRBD2; V: TRBV7-6; J: TRBJ2-5; DNA: TGTGCCAGCAGCCGTAGGGGGTCTAGCGGGAGGGCGGACCAAGAGACCCAGTACTTC; CDR3: CASSRRGSSGRADQETQYF
size: few; D: .; V: TRBV9; J: TRBJ2-1; DNA: TGTGCCAGCAGCGTAAGAATGTACAATGAGCAGTTCTTC; CDR3: CASSVRMYNEQFF
size: .; D: .; V: TRBV4-1; J: TRBJ1-6; DNA: TGCGCCAGCAGCTATTCACAGACAGATTATAATTCACCCCTCCACTTT; CDR3: CASSYSQTDYNSPLHF
size: few; D: .; V: TRBV6-6; J: TRBJ1-4; DNA: TGTGCCAGCAGTAGGGACAATGAAAAACTGTTTTTT; CDR3: CASSRDNEKLFF
size: once; D: TRBD2; V: TRBV7-6; J: TRBJ2-1; DNA: TGTGCCAGCAGCCCAAGGGAGGGAAACAATGAGCAGTTCTTC; CDR3: CASSPREGNNEQFF
size: .; D: .; V: TRBV20-1; J: TRBJ2-1; DNA: TGCAGTGCCCCAACTCGGAACAATGAGCAGTTCTTC; CDR3: CSAPTRNNEQFF
size: .; D: TRBD2; V: TRBV20-1; J: TRBJ2-1; DNA: TGCAGTGCAAGGACTAGCGAAGGTAACTACAATGAGCAGTTCTTC; CDR3: CSARTSEGNYNEQFF
size: few; D: TRBD1; V: TRBV29-1; J: TRBJ1-2; DNA: TGCAGCGCGGGACAGCCCTTTAATTATGGCTACACCTTC; CDR3: CSAGQPFNYGYTF
size: .; D: TRBD1; V: TRBV2; J: TRBJ2-3; DNA: TGTGCCAGCAGACCGGGACAGGGGCGCACAGATACGCAGTATTTT; CDR3: CASRPGQGRTDTQYF
size: .; D: .; V: TRBV28; J: TRBJ2-7; DNA: TGTGCCAGCAGTACAGGTACGTCTTGGCAGTACTTC; CDR3: CASSTGTSWQYF
size: few; D: TRBD1; V: TRBV9; J: TRBJ2-2; DNA: TGTGCCAGCAGCTCTCGGACAGGGAGTTCTGCCGGGGAGCTGTTTTTT; CDR3: CASSSRTGSSAGELFF
size: .; D: TRBD2; V: TRBV4-1; J: TRBJ2-7; DNA: TGCGCCAGCAGCCTCCGATCGACTAGCGGGCCCAACTACGAGCAGTACTTC; CDR3: CASSLRSTSGPNYEQYF
size: few; D: .; V: TRBV27; J: TRBJ2-1; DNA: TGTGCCAGCAGTTTATTCGGACTCTACAATGAGCAGTTCTTC; CDR3: CASSLFGLYNEQFF
size: .; D: .; V: TRBV9; J: TRBJ2-7; DNA: TGTGCCAGCAGCGCCGGGGGTAGCGGAACCTACGAGCAGTACTTC; CDR3: CASSAGGSGTYEQYF
size: .; D: .; V: TRBV24-1; J: TRBJ1-1; DNA: TGTGCCACCAGTGATTCCGGGGTCGAGAACACTGAAGCTTTCTTT; CDR3: CATSDSGVENTEAFF
size: .; D: .; V: TRBV4-1; J: TRBJ1-5; DNA: TGCGCCAGCAGCCAAGCCCAGGGGCAGCCCCAGCATTTT; CDR3: CASSQAQGQPQHF
size: .; D: TRBD2; V: TRBV6-5; J: TRBJ2-3; DNA: TGTGCCAGCAGTTACCGGGAGGCTAGTCAAGATACGCAGTATTTT; CDR3: CASSYREASQDTQYF
size: .; D: .; V: TRBV28; J: TRBJ1-5; DNA: TGTGCCAGCAGTTTTCGCCCGGATAGCAATCAGCCCCAGCATTTT; CDR3: CASSFRPDSNQPQHF
size: .; D: .; V: TRBV20-1; J: TRBJ1-2; DNA: TGCAGTGCTAGAGGTCGTGGAGAGTATGGCTACACCTTC; CDR3: CSARGRGEYGYTF
size: few; D: TRBD2; V: TRBV6-2/TRBV6-3; J: TRBJ2-7; DNA: TGTGCCAGCAGTTACGCTAGCGGATACGAGCAGTACTTC; CDR3: CASSYASGYEQYF
size: few; D: .; V: TRBV7-2; J: TRBJ2-5; DNA: TGTGCCAGCAGCTTAGCGCTACTAGCAGAAGAGACCCAGTACTTC; CDR3: CASSLALLAEETQYF
size: .; D: .; V: TRBV3-1; J: TRBJ1-1; DNA: TGTGCCAGCAGCCAAGATTTCCCAGGGGAGTCTGGAACTGAAGCTTTCTTT; CDR3: CASSQDFPGESGTEAFF
size: .; D: TRBD2; V: TRBV20-1; J: TRBJ2-1; DNA: TGCAGTGCTAACACCGGGACTAGCGGGAGATTATATGAGCAGTTCTTC; CDR3: CSANTGTSGRLYEQFF
size: .; D: .; V: TRBV27; J: TRBJ1-1; DNA: TGTGCCAGCAGTCATACAGTCATGAACACTGAAGCTTTCTTT; CDR3: CASSHTVMNTEAFF
size: .; D: TRBD1; V: TRBV12-3/TRBV12-4; J: TRBJ2-1; DNA: TGTGCCAGCAGTAAATGGACAGGGCCTGCCGGCAATGAGCAGTTCTTC; CDR3: CASSKWTGPAGNEQFF
size: many; D: .; V: TRBV20-1; J: TRBJ2-2; DNA: TGCAGTACCAGGTCCGGGGAGCTGTTTTTT; CDR3: CSTRSGELFF
size: .; D: TRBD1; V: TRBV5-1; J: TRBJ1-1; DNA: TGCGCCAGCAGCATCGAAAATTGGGACAGCACTGAAGCTTTCTTT; CDR3: CASSIENWDSTEAFF
size: many; D: TRBD1; V: TRBV27; J: TRBJ1-1; DNA: TGTGCCAGCAGTTTAGCAGGGGGGGCTACTGAAGCTTTCTTT; CDR3: CASSLAGGATEAFF
size: few; D: .; V: TRBV5-1; J: TRBJ2-5; DNA: TGCGCCAGCAGGTGGCAAGAGACCCAGTACTTC; CDR3: CASRWQETQYF
size: .; D: .; V: TRBV7-9; J: TRBJ2-1; DNA: TGTGCCAGCAACCTCAACAATGAGCAGTTCTTC; CDR3: CASNLNNEQFF
size: .; D: TRBD1; V: TRBV5-1; J: TRBJ1-2; DNA: TGCGCCAGCAGCTTGTCGACAGGGGGGAAAACTAACTATGGCTACACCTTC; CDR3: CASSLSTGGKTNYGYTF
size: few; D: TRBD1; V: TRBV27; J: TRBJ1-4; DNA: TGTGCCAGCAGTACACGGGACAGGGGGCTAGCTAATGAAAAACTGTTTTTT; CDR3: CASSTRDRGLANEKLFF
size: .; D: TRBD2; V: TRBV12-3/TRBV12-4; J: TRBJ2-7; DNA: TGTGCCAGCAGGGGAGGGTCCGAGCAGTACTTC; CDR3: CASRGGSEQYF
size: .; D: .; V: TRBV15; J: TRBJ2-3; DNA: TGTGCCACCACGCCAGGGGAAACAGATACGCAGTATTTT; CDR3: CATTPGETDTQYF
size: .; D: TRBD2; V: TRBV20-1; J: TRBJ2-7; DNA: TGCAGTGCTACTAAGCGGGAGCGACCCTACGAGCAGTACTTC; CDR3: CSATKRERPYEQYF
size: .; D: TRBD2; V: TRBV9; J: TRBJ2-3; DNA: TGTGCCAGCGGACTAGCGGGAGTTGGCGATACGCAGTATTTT; CDR3: CASGLAGVGDTQYF
size: .; D: TRBD1; V: TRBV7-3; J: TRBJ2-2; DNA: TGTGCCAGCAGCATTCCCGGGACAGGGGGCTCCGGGGAGCTGTTTTTT; CDR3: CASSIPGTGGSGELFF
size: .; D: .; V: TRBV12-3/TRBV12-4; J: TRBJ2-7; DNA: TGTGCCAGCAGTTTTCAGCAATTATACGAGCAGTACTTC; CDR3: CASSFQQLYEQYF
size: few; D: .; V: TRBV4-2; J: TRBJ2-7; DNA: TGTGCCAGCAGCCACAGGGACTCTATCCACGAGCAGTACTTC; CDR3: CASSHRDSIHEQYF
size: .; D: .; V: TRBV15; J: TRBJ2-5; DNA: TGTGCCACCAGCGAGCGTCGGTCCCGGGGAGGAGAGACCCAGTACTTC; CDR3: CATSERRSRGGETQYF
size: .; D: .; V: TRBV5-4; J: TRBJ2-1; DNA: TGTGCCAGCAGCTTGGCCTCCGGAGCGGCCAATGAGCAGTTCTTC; CDR3: CASSLASGAANEQFF
size: few; D: .; V: TRBV6-1; J: TRBJ2-3; DNA: TGTGCCAGCAGTGTAACTGGGGTAGATACGCAGTATTTT; CDR3: CASSVTGVDTQYF
size: .; D: .; V: TRBV7-2; J: TRBJ2-3; DNA: TGTGCCAGCAGCTTAGTTAGCCCAGATACGCAGTATTTT; CDR3: CASSLVSPDTQYF
size: .; D: .; V: TRBV24-1; J: TRBJ2-1; DNA: TGTGCCACCAGTGGAGCAGCTCCCTACAATGAGCAGTTCTTC; CDR3: CATSGAAPYNEQFF
size: many; D: .; V: TRBV12-3/TRBV12-4; J: TRBJ1-1; DNA: TGTGCCAGCAGCGGAGGATTCACTGAAGCTTTCTTT; CDR3: CASSGGFTEAFF
size: many; D: TRBD2; V: TRBV7-8; J: TRBJ2-3; DNA: TGTGCCAGCGGTCCGGGGAGGGTCCCAGATACGCAGTATTTT; CDR3: CASGPGRVPDTQYF
size: .; D: .; V: TRBV7-3; J: TRBJ1-6; DNA: TGTGCCAGCAGCCAAGAGTCGTCCTATAATTCACCCCCCCACTTT; CDR3: CASSQESSYNSPPHF
size: .; D: .; V: TRBV9; J: TRBJ1-1; DNA: TGTGCCAGCAACCCCCGGGGGGTGAACACTGAAGCTTTCTTT; CDR3: CASNPRGVNTEAFF
size: many; D: TRBD2; V: TRBV15; J: TRBJ2-2; DNA: TGTGCCACCAGCGGCGGGGGCGGGGAGCTGTTTTTT; CDR3: CATSGGGGELFF
size: .; D: .; V: TRBV9; J: TRBJ2-1; DNA: TGTGCCAGCAGCGTCGAGACACCCGCATGGAATGAGCAGTTCTTC; CDR3: CASSVETPAWNEQFF
size: .; D: TRBD2; V: TRBV20-1; J: TRBJ2-4; DNA: TGCAGTGCTAGAGACGGGAGGGATTCCAAAAACATTCAGTACTTC; CDR3: CSARDGRDSKNIQYF
size: few; D: TRBD2; V: TRBV9; J: TRBJ2-7; DNA: TGTGCCAGCAGCGCCGCCCTAGCGGGAGTTAACGAGCAGTACTTC; CDR3: CASSAALAGVNEQYF
size: .; D: .; V: TRBV28; J: TRBJ1-6; DNA: TGTGCCAGCAGTCAATCCACAGGTGGGAATTCACCCCTCCACTTT; CDR3: CASSQSTGGNSPLHF
size: .; D: TRBD2; V: TRBV5-1; J: TRBJ2-3; DNA: TGCGCCAGCAGCAAACTAGCGGAAGGCACAGATACGCAGTATTTT; CDR3: CASSKLAEGTDTQYF
size: many; D: TRBD1; V: TRBV29-1; J: TRBJ2-7; DNA: TGCAGCGTTGACGCCGGACAGGGGTCAGGAGGGCAGTACTTC; CDR3: CSVDAGQGSGGQYF